One and the same sample provided the 28 T cell receptor beta chains below, sequenced in a study of blood T cell repertoires in COVID-19 (dated by TCRdb to the early 2020s). Library creation used the immunoSEQ multiplex PCR assay. In its TCRdb copy, this immuneACCESS table keeps in-frame sequences only and misses some clones. Where compared with another copy, unresolved V genes explain less than half of these, and the others have no known cause. This sample gives just under 90,000 clones in total; about two thirds of them show up just once. The ten most abundant clones make up about an eighth of the sample. Material: peripheral blood. Source of these receptors: a woman of 80 years or more with acute or convalescent COVID-19.

V gene TRBV3-1 (or the pseudogene TRBV3-2) combines with J gene TRBJ1-2; perhaps TRBD1 as D (5 bases). V was shortened by 3 bases and J by 0 bases, with 14 bases between the two germline ends. This CDR3 contains 16 residues. Germline V gives CDR1 LGHDT, CDR2 YNNKEL (reference sequence). CDR3 DNA: TGTGCCAGCAGCCATAGACAGTACCTCGCTAACTATGGCTACACCTTC. Protein sequence: CASSHRQYLANYGYTF.

The rearrangement joins TRBV15 to TRBJ2-5, with TRBD2 matching over 11 bases. This CDR3 is built from 18 residues. Unmatched junction bases numbered 9, after V lost 3 bases and J lost 0 bases. CDR1 and CDR2 (germline): LNHNV, YYDKDF (reference sequence). This CDR3 reads CATSRMTSGAGYQETQYF. The CDR3 nucleotides are TGTGCCACCAGCAGGATGACTAGCGGGGCGGGGTACCAAGAGACCCAGTACTTC.

The J gene is TRBJ2-7, the V gene TRBV6-5; 11 positions match TRBD2. V dropped 2 bases and J dropped 5; count of bases not matched to a gene: 5. CDR1 and CDR2 (germline): MNHEY, SVGAGI. The CDR3 covers 15 residues. The CDR3 nucleotides are TGTGCCAGCAGTTACGGCGGTAGCGGGGGGGACGAGCAGTACTTC. Amino acid sequence: CASSYGGSGGDEQYF.

V is TRBV7-3 and J is TRBJ2-5, with 7 bases lining up with TRBD1. J was trimmed by 7 bases and V by 5 bases; bases with no gene match: 7. Looked up from germline, CDR1 is SGHTA and CDR2 is FQGTGA. CDR3 length: 13 residues. CDR3 amino acids: CASSRGGRGTQYF. For the CDR3, the DNA is TGTGCCAGCAGCCGAGGGGGCCGCGGGACCCAGTACTTC.

The chain has TRBV5-4 and TRBJ1-2; 10 bases fit TRBD1. Germline CDR1 and CDR2: SGHNT and YYREEE (reference sequence). The CDR3 runs 14 residues. Trimming took 4 bases from V and 3 from J; bases not matched to a gene: 3. CDR3 protein: CASSLGQGDYGYTF. CDR3 in DNA: TGTGCCAGCAGCCTAGGACAGGGGGACTATGGCTACACCTTC.

This clone was counted a single time. The V gene is TRBV7-9, the J gene TRBJ1-2; D is ambiguous. V lost 7 bases, J lost 0 bases, and 12 bases lay in between. This CDR3 comprises 14 residues. Germline V gives CDR1 SEHNR, CDR2 FQNEAQ (reference sequence). Written as DNA, the CDR3 is TGTGCCAGCACTGGGGAGGTAGCTAACTATGGCTACACCTTC. It codes for CASTGEVANYGYTF.

The chain carries TRBV3-1 (or the pseudogene TRBV3-2) and TRBJ1-2; 10 nucleotides match TRBD1. V dropped 3 bases and J dropped 3; count of bases not matched to a gene: 4. The germline CDR1 and CDR2 sequences are LGHDT and YNNKEL (reference sequence). The CDR3 is 15 amino acids. This CDR3 is CASSQPDRGHYGYTF. The CDR3, as DNA: TGTGCCAGCAGCCAGCCTGACAGGGGGCACTATGGCTACACCTTC.

This sequence joins TRBV29-1 and TRBJ2-3, with 7 bases matching TRBD1. Trimming removed 5 bases from V and 0 bases from J; junction bases left unmatched: 8. The CDR3 totals 15 residues. Germline loops: CDR1 SQVTM, CDR2 ANQGSEA. CDR3 in DNA: TGCAGCGTTTTAGGGGGCCAAACTAGCACAGATACGCAGTATTTT. Amino acids: CSVLGGQTSTDTQYF.

The genes are TRBV10-2 and TRBJ2-3, with TRBD2 matching over 8 bases. V trimming: 5 bases; J trimming: 4 bases; junction bases outside the gene matches: 8. From germline, CDR1 is WSHSY and CDR2 SAAADI. This CDR3 is built from 15 residues. The CDR3 DNA reads TGCGCCAGCAGTACGTGGACTAGCCCCGCAGATACGCAGTATTTT. Amino acid sequence: CASSTWTSPADTQYF.

The chain joins TRBV7-3 to TRBJ2-1; TRBD2 aligns across 8 bases. CDR3 length equals 15 residues. Per the germline V gene, CDR1 is SGHTA and CDR2 is FQGTGA. V lost 4 bases and J lost 3; bases outside the gene matches: 5. CDR3 amino acids: CASSSSGGFYNEQFF. The DNA of the CDR3 is TGTGCCAGCAGCTCGAGCGGGGGATTCTACAATGAGCAGTTCTTC.

This chain uses TRBV13 with TRBJ1-5; D is ambiguous. Germline CDR1 is PRHDT and CDR2 is FYEKMQ (reference sequence). This CDR3 has 14 residues. V was shortened by 0 bases and J by 4 bases, with 7 bases between the two germline ends. This CDR3 is CASSLGVRNQPQHF. CDR3 bases: TGTGCCAGCAGCTTAGGGGTCAGGAATCAGCCCCAGCATTTT. The complete variable domain, with remaining parts taken from reference TRBV13 and TRBJ1-5, reads AAGVIQSPRHLIKEKRETATLKCYPIPRHDTVYWYQQGPGQDPQFLISFYEKMQSDKGSIPDRFSAQQFSDYHSELNMSSLELGDSALYFCASSLGVRNQPQHFGDGTRLSIL.

This clone has just a few counts. The gene calls are TRBV2 and TRBJ1-1, with no clear D. The CDR3 is 14 residues long. Between the trimmed V and J ends, which lost 4 bases and 5 bases, there was a span of 14 bases. Germline CDR1 reads SNHLY; CDR2 reads FYNNEI. The CDR3 bases are TGTGCCAGCAGTGTTGAGGGAAGAGGAACTGAAGCTTTCTTT. It encodes CASSVEGRGTEAFF.

The gene calls are TRBV6-4 and TRBJ1-2; 7 bases agree with TRBD1. V gave up 3 bases and J gave up 4 bases; unmatched junction bases: 2. CDR1 and CDR2 from the germline V gene are MRHNA and SNTAGT. The CDR3 runs 13 residues. The CDR3 nucleotides read TGTGCCAGCAGTGAATCAGGGGGCTATGGCTACACCTTC. It translates to CASSESGGYGYTF.

This clone has a single count. This chain uses TRBV4-1 with TRBJ1-3; tentatively, D is TRBD1 (6 bases). V lost 4 bases, J lost 3 bases, and 19 bases lay in between. Germline CDR1 MGHRA, CDR2 YSYEKL. This CDR3 region has 17 residues. CDR3 sequence: CASSRVYTGYDGNTIYF. The CDR3 nucleotides read TGCGCCAGCAGCCGAGTTTATACAGGGTATGATGGAAACACCATATATTTT.

This chain connects TRBV6-2 or TRBV6-3 to TRBJ2-1; 8 nucleotides match TRBD1. V shed 5 bases and J 8 bases; nucleotides not matched to a gene: 11. Germline loops: CDR1 MNHEY, CDR2 SVGEGT. This CDR3 contains 15 residues. The CDR3 sequence: CASSNRQGSRDEQFF. The CDR3 nucleotides are TGTGCCAGCAGTAACCGACAGGGGAGTCGCGATGAGCAGTTCTTC.

The chain carries TRBV19 and TRBJ1-6; a possible D gene is TRBD1 (6 bases). Trimming took 0 bases from V and 5 from J, leaving 8 bases between them. CDR1 is LNHDA, CDR2 SQIVND, per germline (reference sequence). This CDR3 comprises 15 residues. The CDR3 bases are TGTGCCAGTAGTATAGAGCAGGGGAATAATTCACCCCTCCACTTT. Amino acid sequence: CASSIEQGNNSPLHF.

V and J are TRBV6-2 or TRBV6-3 and TRBJ2-7; 9 bases align to TRBD2. The CDR3 contains 17 residues. The V gene's germline CDR1 is MNHEY and CDR2 SVGEGT. V was pared by 6 bases and J by 5 bases, with 17 bases of the junction left unmatched. Here the CDR3 reads CASSLRELRGGRDEQYF. CDR3 in DNA: TGTGCCAGCAGCCTCCGGGAGTTGCGGGGGGGCCGCGACGAGCAGTACTTC.

A word on this clone: This same CDR3 is encoded by further DNA sequences in the sample. J is TRBJ2-3 and V is TRBV3-1 (or the pseudogene TRBV3-2), with 8 bases fitting TRBD2. Germline V CDR1 and CDR2: LGHDT, YNNKEL (reference sequence). The V and J ends lost 4 bases and 3 bases, in that order; junction bases with no gene match: 6. The CDR3 contains 15 residues. DNA of the CDR3: TGTGCCAGCAGCCCTTTGGGCGGGGGGACAGATACGCAGTATTTT. It translates to CASSPLGGGTDTQYF.

V usage is TRBV11-2 and J usage is TRBJ2-5; D possibly corresponds to TRBD1 (5 bases). This CDR3 is built from 16 residues. V lost 1 base to trimming and J lost 5 bases, with 17 bases between them. In germline, CDR1 is SGHAT, CDR2 FQNNGV. The CDR3 here is CASSLGAGNYKETQYF. The DNA for the CDR3 is TGTGCCAGCAGCTTAGGGGCAGGGAATTATAAGGAGACCCAGTACTTC.

V usage is TRBV28 and J usage is TRBJ1-5; D may be TRBD1 (5 bases). Deletions cut 5 bases from V and 1 base from J, with 12 bases between. The CDR3 length is 15 residues. Germline values: CDR1 MDHEN, CDR2 SYDVKM. Here the CDR3 reads CASSPGGVSNQPQHF. Written as DNA, the CDR3 is TGTGCCAGCAGTCCCGGGGGGGTGAGCAATCAGCCCCAGCATTTT. Supplemented by reference TRBV28 and TRBJ1-5, the full variable domain reads DVKVTQSSRYLVKRTGEKVFLECVQDMDHENMFWYRQDPGLGLRLIYFSYDVKMKEKGDIPEGYSVSREKKERFSLILESASTNQTSMYLCASSPGGVSNQPQHFGDGTRLSIL.

The CDR3: CASNFGTGDYGYTF. The DNA of the CDR3 is TGTGCCAGCAATTTCGGAACCGGGGACTATGGCTACACCTTC. The J gene is TRBJ1-2, the V gene TRBV11-1; D call uncertain. V was shortened by 7 bases and J by 3 bases, with 15 bases between the two germline ends. Per germline, CDR1 SGHAT and CDR2 FQDESV (reference sequence). This CDR3 region has 14 residues.

The chain couples TRBV4-2 to TRBJ1-3; 9 nucleotides match TRBD1. The J segment lost 8 bases and the V segment lost 0 bases, leaving 8 bases of the junction unmatched. The CDR3 spans 16 residues. CDR1 is LGHNA, CDR2 YNFKEQ, per germline. CDR3 protein: CASSQESGQGSYTIYF. DNA of the CDR3: TGTGCCAGCAGCCAAGAATCCGGACAGGGGTCATACACCATATATTTT.

J is TRBJ1-2 and V is TRBV4-2, with D uncertain. Trimming left V 1 base short and J 1 base short, with 13 bases between. Per the germline V gene, CDR1 is LGHNA and CDR2 is YNFKEQ. The CDR3 loop spans 16 amino acids. The CDR3 DNA reads TGTGCCAGCAGCCAAGTGTCTACGGGTGATAACTATGGCTACACCTTC. Translation: CASSQVSTGDNYGYTF.

V is TRBV24-1 and J is TRBJ1-4, with a weak D call TRBD1 (5 bases). The germline V and J ends were trimmed by 1 base and 8 bases, with 10 bases remaining between them. This CDR3 has 14 residues. Per germline, CDR1 KGHDR and CDR2 SFDVKD. In DNA, the CDR3 is TGTGCCACCAGTGATTTAGGGGTAGGAGAAAAACTGTTTTTT. Translated: CATSDLGVGEKLFF.

The gene calls are TRBV9 and TRBJ2-7; D uncertain. Germline V CDR1 and CDR2: SGDLS, YYNGEE. The V end lost 0 bases, the J end lost 3 bases, and 7 bases lay between the germline ends. This CDR3 is 13 amino acids long. The CDR3 reads CASSVGRNYEQYF. In DNA, the CDR3 is TGTGCCAGCAGCGTAGGGCGGAACTACGAGCAGTACTTC.

This clone was counted a few times. J is TRBJ2-1 and V is TRBV7-3; 9 bases align to TRBD2. Germline-derived CDR1 and CDR2 are SGHTA and FQGTGA. Trimming took 5 bases from V and 5 from J; bases not matched to a gene: 7. This CDR3 region has 15 residues. The CDR3: CASSTRGGRNNEQFF. Written as DNA, the CDR3 is TGTGCCAGCAGCACGCGGGGGGGCCGTAACAATGAGCAGTTCTTC.

This clone was seen only a few times. The chain has TRBV30 and TRBJ1-2; D is perhaps TRBD1 (6 bases). Germline CDR1 and CDR2: GTSNPN and SVGIG (reference sequence). The V end lost 0 bases, the J end lost 2 bases, and 13 bases lay between the germline ends. CDR3 length: 15 amino acids. The CDR3 DNA reads TGTGCCTGGAGTGTGCTCCGAACAGGGAACTATGGCTACACCTTC. Protein: CAWSVLRTGNYGYTF.

This chain uses TRBV4-1 with TRBJ1-3; perhaps TRBD1 as D (5 bases). The CDR3 has 15 residues. The V gene's germline CDR1 is MGHRA and CDR2 YSYEKL. V was trimmed by 0 bases and J by 2 bases, leaving 8 bases between them. The CDR3 bases are TGCGCCAGCAGCCAAGACTCCAGGGCTGGAAACACCATATATTTT. This translates into CASSQDSRAGNTIYF.